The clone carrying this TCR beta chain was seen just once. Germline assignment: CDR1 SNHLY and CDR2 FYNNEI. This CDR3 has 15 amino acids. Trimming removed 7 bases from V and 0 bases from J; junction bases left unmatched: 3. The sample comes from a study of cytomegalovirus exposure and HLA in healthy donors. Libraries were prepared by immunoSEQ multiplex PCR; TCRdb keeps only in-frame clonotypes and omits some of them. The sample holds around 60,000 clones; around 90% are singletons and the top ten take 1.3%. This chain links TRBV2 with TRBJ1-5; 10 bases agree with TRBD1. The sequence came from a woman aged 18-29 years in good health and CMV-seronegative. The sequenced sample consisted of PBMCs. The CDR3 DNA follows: TGTGCCAGCAAAGGGGACAGGGGTAGCAATCAGCCCCAGCATTTT. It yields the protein CASKGDRGSNQPQHF.